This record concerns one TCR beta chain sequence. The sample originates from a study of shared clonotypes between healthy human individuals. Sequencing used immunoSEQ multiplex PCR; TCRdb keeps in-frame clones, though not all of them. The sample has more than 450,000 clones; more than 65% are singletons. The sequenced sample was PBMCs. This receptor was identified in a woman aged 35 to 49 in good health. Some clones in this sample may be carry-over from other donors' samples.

CDR3 in amino acids: CASSPAGGAGSYGYTF. The CDR3, as DNA: TGTGCCAGCAGCCCCGCCGGAGGGGCCGGGTCCTATGGCTACACCTTC. This chain uses TRBV7-9 with TRBJ1-2, with D maybe TRBD1 (5 bases). The CDR3 contains 16 residues. Deletions cut 5 bases from V and 4 bases from J, with 20 bases between. Germline lookup yields CDR1 SEHNR and CDR2 FQNEAQ (reference sequence).